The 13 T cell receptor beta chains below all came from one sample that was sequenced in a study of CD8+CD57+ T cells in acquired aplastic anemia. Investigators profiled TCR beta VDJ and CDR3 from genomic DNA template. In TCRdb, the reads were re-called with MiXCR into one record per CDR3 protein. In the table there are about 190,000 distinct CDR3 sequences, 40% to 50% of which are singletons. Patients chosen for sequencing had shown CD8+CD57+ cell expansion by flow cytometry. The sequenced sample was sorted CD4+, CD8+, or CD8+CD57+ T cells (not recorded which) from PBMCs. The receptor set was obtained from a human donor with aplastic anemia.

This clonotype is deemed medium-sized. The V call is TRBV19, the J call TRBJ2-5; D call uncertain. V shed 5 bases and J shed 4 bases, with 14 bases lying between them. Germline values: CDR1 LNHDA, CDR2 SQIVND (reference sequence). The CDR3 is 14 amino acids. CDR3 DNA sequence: TGTGCCAGTAGTCCCTCTACGTACGGAGAGACCCAGTACTTC. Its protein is CASSPSTYGETQYF.

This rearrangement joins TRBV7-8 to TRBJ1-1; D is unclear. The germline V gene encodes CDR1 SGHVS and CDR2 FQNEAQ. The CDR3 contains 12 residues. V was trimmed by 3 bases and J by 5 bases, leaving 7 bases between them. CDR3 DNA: TGTGCCAGCAGCTTCTTAGGAACTGAAGCTTTCTTT. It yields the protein CASSFLGTEAFF.

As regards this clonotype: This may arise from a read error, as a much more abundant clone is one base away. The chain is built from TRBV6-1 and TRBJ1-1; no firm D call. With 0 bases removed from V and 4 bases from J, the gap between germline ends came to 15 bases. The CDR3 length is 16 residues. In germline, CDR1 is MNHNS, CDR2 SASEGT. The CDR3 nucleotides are TGTGCCAGCAGTGAAGCGCGCCGAACCGGGAGCACTGAAGCTTTCTTT. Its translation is CASSEARRTGSTEAFF.

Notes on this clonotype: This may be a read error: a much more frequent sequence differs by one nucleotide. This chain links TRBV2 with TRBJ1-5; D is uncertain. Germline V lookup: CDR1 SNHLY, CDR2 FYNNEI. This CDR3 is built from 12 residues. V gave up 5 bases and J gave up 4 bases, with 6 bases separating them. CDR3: CASSYHNQPQHF. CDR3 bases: TGTGCCAGCAGTTACCATAATCAGCCCCAGCATTTT.

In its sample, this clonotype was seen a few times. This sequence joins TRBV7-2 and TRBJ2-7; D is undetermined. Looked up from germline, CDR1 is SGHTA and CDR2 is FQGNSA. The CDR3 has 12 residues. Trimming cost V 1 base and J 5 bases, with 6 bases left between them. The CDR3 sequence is CASSLVTNEQYF. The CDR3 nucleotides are TGTGCCAGCAGCTTAGTCACCAACGAGCAGTACTTC.

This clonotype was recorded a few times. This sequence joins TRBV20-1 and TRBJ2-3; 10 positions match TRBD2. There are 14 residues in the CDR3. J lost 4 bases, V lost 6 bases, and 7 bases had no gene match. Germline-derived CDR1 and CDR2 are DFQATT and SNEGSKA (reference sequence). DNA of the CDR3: TGCAGTGCATCCAGCGGGGGGGCCGCAGATACGCAGTATTTT. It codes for CSASSGGAADTQYF.

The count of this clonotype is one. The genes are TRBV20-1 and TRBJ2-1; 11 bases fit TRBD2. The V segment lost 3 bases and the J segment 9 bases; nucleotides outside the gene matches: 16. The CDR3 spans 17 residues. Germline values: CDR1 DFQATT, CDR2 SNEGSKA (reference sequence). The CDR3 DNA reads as TGCAGTGCTAGGGCATGGACTAGCGGGCGGAGGGGGACTGAGCAGTTCTTC. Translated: CSARAWTSGRRGTEQFF.

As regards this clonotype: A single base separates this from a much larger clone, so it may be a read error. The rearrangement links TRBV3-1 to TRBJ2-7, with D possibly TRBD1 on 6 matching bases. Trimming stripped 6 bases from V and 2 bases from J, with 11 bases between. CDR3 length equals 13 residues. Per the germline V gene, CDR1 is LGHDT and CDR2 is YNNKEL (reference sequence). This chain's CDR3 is CASRLGQPYEQYF. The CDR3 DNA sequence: TGTGCCAGCAGACTAGGACAGCCCTACGAGCAGTACTTC.

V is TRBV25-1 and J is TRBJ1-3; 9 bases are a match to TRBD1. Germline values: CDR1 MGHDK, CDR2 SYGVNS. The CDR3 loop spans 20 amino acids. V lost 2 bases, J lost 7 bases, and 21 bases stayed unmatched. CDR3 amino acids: CASSERDRDITSLGGNTIYF. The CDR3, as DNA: TGTGCCAGCAGTGAACGGGACAGGGACATCACCTCATTAGGTGGCAACACCATATATTTT.

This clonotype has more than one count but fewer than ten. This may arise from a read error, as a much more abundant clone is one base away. In DNA, the CDR3 is TGTGCCAGCAGCTTAGGGTTGGGTAATGAGCGGTTCTTC. Its translation: CASSLGLGNERFF. This rearrangement joins TRBV11-3 to TRBJ2-1; D gene uncertain. This CDR3 spans 13 amino acids. The germline V gene encodes CDR1 SGHNT and CDR2 YENEEA.

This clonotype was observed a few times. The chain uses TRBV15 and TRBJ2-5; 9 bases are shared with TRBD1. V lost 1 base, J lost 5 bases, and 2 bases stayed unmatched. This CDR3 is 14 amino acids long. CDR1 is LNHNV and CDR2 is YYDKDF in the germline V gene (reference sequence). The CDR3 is CATSRGGQGETQYF. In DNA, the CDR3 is TGTGCCACCAGCAGAGGTGGACAGGGGGAGACCCAGTACTTC. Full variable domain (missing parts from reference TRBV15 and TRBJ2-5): DAMVIQNPRYQVTQFGKPVTLSCSQTLNHNVMYWYQQKSSQAPKLLFHYYDKDFNNEADTPDNFQSRRPNTSFCFLDIRSPGLGDTAMYLCATSRGGQGETQYFGPGTRLLVL.

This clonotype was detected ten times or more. As DNA, the CDR3 is TGCGCCAGCAGCCCCGCAGGGAGAAGCTACGAGCAGTACTTC. Translation gives CASSPAGRSYEQYF. The rearrangement uses TRBV5-1 and TRBJ2-7; D is perhaps TRBD1 or TRBD2 (5 bases each). Germline V gives CDR1 SGHRS, CDR2 YFSETQ. The CDR3 runs to 14 residues. V lost 4 bases and J 3 bases, leaving 14 bases between the germline ends.

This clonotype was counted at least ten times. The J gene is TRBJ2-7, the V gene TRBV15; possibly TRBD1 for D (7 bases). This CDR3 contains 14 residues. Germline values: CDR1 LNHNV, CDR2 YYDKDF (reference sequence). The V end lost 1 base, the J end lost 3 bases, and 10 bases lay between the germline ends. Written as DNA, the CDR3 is TGTGCCACCAGCAGAGGACAGGGAGGCTACGAGCAGTACTTC. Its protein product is CATSRGQGGYEQYF.